This T cell receptor (beta chain) was identified during a study of CD8 T cells in ankylosing spondylitis (dated by TCRdb to the late 2010s). In the study overall: T cell receptor beta repertoires were profiled in healthy donors and ankylosing spondylitis patients so that disease-linked TCR variants could be found. The whole study cohort included 90 to 120 healthy donors and under 30 ankylosing spondylitis patients. Samples of peripheral blood were taken, and for ankylosing spondylitis patients, synovial fluid was collected as well.

This clonotype turned up a few times. Its specific antigen is unknown. One base away there is no much larger clone; base qualities are not given. Paper-wide results and their limitations: According to the report, matched synovial fluid samples from ankylosing spondylitis patients were significantly enriched for the disease-linked clones. Some TCR beta motif variants had previously been reported in synovial fluid and blood of reactive arthritis patients, which suggested common disease-initiation mechanisms. A TCR beta motif made up of several highly homologous amino acid variants appeared to be characteristic of blood from ankylosing spondylitis patients. In peripheral blood, the disease-linked clones were found at relatively low frequencies and had a CD8+ phenotype.

TCRdb shows the sequencer as Illumina HiSeq 2500. Quantitative 5'-RACE with molecular barcodes was the method used to prepare the TCR beta libraries. On the study's bioinformatics: A new computational method, built on a probabilistic model of VDJ rearrangement, was used to identify disease-linked TCR variants. TCRdb's own reprocessing of the public reads used fastp at Q25 and MiXCR and kept productive beta chains. Every entry covers one CDR3 protein and lists the most common genes and DNA from its rows. Clone size and V and J calls follow TCRdb, not the original study. This sample lists approximately 440,000 distinct CDR3 sequences; roughly 15% were detected once. The biggest ten clones account for over 0.9% of the sample. Trimming at the junction amounts to 3 bases on V and 0 bases on J, and the germline ends lie 8 bases apart. The cysteine opens and the phenylalanine closes a CDR3 of 13 amino acids. Only CDR3 DNA remains: 39 bases, in frame from the first base. CDR1 and CDR2, per the germline V gene (reference sequence), are DFQATT and SNEGSKA.

Input material: blood, either unsorted or a sorted T cell fraction (not recorded which). This chain joins TRBV20-1 to TRBJ2-5; matching of 5 bases hints at TRBD2 as the D gene. This TCR was recovered from a male donor with ankylosing spondylitis. The CDR3 protein sequence reads: CSASPGNQETQYF. In nucleotide form, the sequence is TGCAGTGCTAGCCCCGGGAACCAAGAGACCCAGTACTTC.